This T cell receptor (beta chain) was obtained from a study of blood T cell repertoires in COVID-19. Sequencing was performed with immunoSEQ multiplex PCR; in TCRdb, only in-frame clones are kept and a portion is missing. The table shows some 450,000 clones, with about nine tenths occurring only once. The V end lost 6 bases, the J end lost 8 bases, and 16 bases lay between the germline ends. Germline-derived CDR1 and CDR2 are MDHEN and SYDVKM. The CDR3 length is 14 residues. Sequencing was performed on peripheral blood. V is TRBV28 and J is TRBJ1-4; D unclear. The receptor's source is a woman aged 45-65 years with COVID-19, enrolled during active disease. CDR3 residues: CASSSPGIVEKLFF. The DNA of the CDR3 is TGTGCCAGCAGCTCCCCGGGGATCGTGGAAAAACTGTTTTTT.